Listed here are 20 T cell receptor beta chains from one sample, sequenced in a study of blood T cells in healthy people across ages. A second 7 to 11 cycle PCR used barcoded and J-beta primers. TCRdb independently ran MiXCR on the 5' RACE reads; one entry per CDR3 protein. The sample includes 850,000 to 1,000,000 distinct CDR3 sequences, 45% to 60% seen only once; the top ten take 20% to 25%. The sequenced sample was blood. The receptors originated from a woman aged 60-75 years in good health.

V usage is TRBV20-1 and J usage is TRBJ2-1; D is possibly TRBD1 or TRBD2 (5 bases each). V was cut by 0 bases and J by 3 bases, with 12 bases left in between. CDR1 is DFQATT and CDR2 is SNEGSKA in the germline V gene (reference sequence). The CDR3 is made up of 15 amino acids. The CDR3 reads CSAREGRADYNEQFF. The CDR3 region has the DNA TGCAGTGCTAGAGAGGGACGAGCGGACTACAATGAGCAGTTCTTC.

This clonotype was seen more than once but under ten times. The rearrangement links TRBV20-1 to TRBJ2-1; 14 bases agree with TRBD2. From germline, CDR1 is DFQATT and CDR2 SNEGSKA (reference sequence). V lost 6 bases to trimming and J lost 8 bases; unmatched junction nucleotides: 6. The CDR3 loop spans 14 amino acids. CDR3 region: CSARLAGGPYEQFF. The CDR3 DNA reads TGCAGTGCACGACTAGCGGGAGGGCCTTATGAGCAGTTCTTC.

The genes are TRBV5-1 and TRBJ2-7; no reliable D call. This CDR3 has 14 amino acids. V was shortened by 4 bases and J by 1 base, with 12 bases between the two germline ends. CDR1 and CDR2 from the germline V gene are SGHRS and YFSETQ. CDR3 region: CASSVNQPSYEQYF. CDR3 bases: TGCGCCAGCAGCGTGAACCAACCATCCTACGAGCAGTACTTC.

This chain links TRBV5-1 with TRBJ2-2; D is perhaps TRBD1 (6 bases). V was clipped by 5 bases and J by 4 bases, with 15 bases between them. This CDR3 is built from 15 residues. The germline CDR1 and CDR2 sequences are SGHRS and YFSETQ. CDR3 sequence: CASSGGRPFTGELFF. CDR3 nucleotides: TGCGCCAGCAGTGGGGGCCGACCCTTCACCGGGGAGCTGTTTTTT.

This rearrangement joins TRBV6-5 to TRBJ2-6, with D unclear. The germline V and J ends were trimmed by 6 bases and 4 bases, with 13 bases remaining between them. The CDR3 covers 15 residues. The germline V gene has CDR1 MNHEY and CDR2 SVGAGI. CDR3 nucleotides: TGTGCCAGCAGCGACATGGCCACGGGGGCCAACGTCCTGACTTTC. This gives the protein CASSDMATGANVLTF.

This chain connects TRBV7-9 to TRBJ2-1; 8 positions agree with TRBD2. Germline V gives CDR1 SEHNR, CDR2 FQNEAQ (reference sequence). V was clipped by 5 bases and J by 0 bases; unmatched bases: 12. The CDR3 runs to 18 residues. This CDR3 is CASSLSGMAGPSYNEQFF. CDR3 DNA: TGTGCCAGCAGCCTTAGCGGGATGGCAGGTCCCTCCTACAATGAGCAGTTCTTC.

The chain couples TRBV4-1 to TRBJ2-2; 7 bases are shared with TRBD2. CDR1 is MGHRA, CDR2 YSYEKL, per germline. The CDR3 contains 17 residues. With V trimmed by 4 bases and J by 0 bases, 8 bases remained unmatched. CDR3 nucleotide sequence: TGCGCCAGCAGCCTCCGGCTAGCGGCTGCGAACACCGGGGAGCTGTTTTTT. It encodes CASSLRLAAANTGELFF.

This clonotype has only a few counts. The chain carries TRBV7-3 and TRBJ2-1, with TRBD1 identical over 10 bases. Germline assignment: CDR1 SGHTA and CDR2 FQGTGA. V shed 5 bases and J 2 bases; nucleotides not matched to a gene: 6. The length of the CDR3 is 16 residues. This CDR3 reads CASSLQGQGAYNEQFF. CDR3 sequence (DNA): TGTGCCAGCAGCCTCCAAGGACAGGGGGCCTACAATGAGCAGTTCTTC. Filled out from reference TRBV7-3 and TRBJ2-1, the complete variable domain reads GAGVSQTPSNKVTEKGKYVELRCDPISGHTALYWYRQSLGQGPEFLIYFQGTGAADDSGLPNDRFFAVRPEGSVSTLKIQRTERGDSAVYLCASSLQGQGAYNEQFFGPGTRLTVL.

The chain couples TRBV7-2 to TRBJ2-7; maybe TRBD2 (5 bases). The CDR3 loop spans 16 amino acids. The V gene's germline CDR1 is SGHTA and CDR2 FQGNSA. Trimming removed 1 base at V and 3 bases at J, with 16 bases between. The CDR3 region has the DNA TGTGCCAGCAGCTTAGTGGGAGACCGGTCAATCTACGAGCAGTACTTC. Translated: CASSLVGDRSIYEQYF.

This clonotype has at least ten counts. The chain has TRBV28 and TRBJ2-5, with TRBD1 identical over 7 bases. This CDR3 has 14 amino acids. Looked up from germline, CDR1 is MDHEN and CDR2 is SYDVKM. The junction had 3 bases not matched to a gene; V was cut back by 3 bases and J by 2 bases. The CDR3 nucleotides read TGTGCCAGCAGTTTGGGACAGCCACAAGAGACCCAGTACTTC. Translating it yields CASSLGQPQETQYF.

Note on this clonotype: Relative to the germline gene, one junction end is altered; a read error may explain this. The CDR3 protein is CAGSFPTSIYNEQFF. The CDR3 DNA reads TGCGCCGGCAGCTTCCCGACTAGCATTTACAATGAGCAGTTCTTC. The rearrangement uses TRBV5-1 and TRBJ2-1, with 7 bases lining up with TRBD2. The CDR3 covers 15 residues. CDR1 is SGHRS and CDR2 is YFSETQ in the germline V gene.

This clonotype was detected only a few times. The rearrangement joins TRBV29-1 to TRBJ1-1; possibly TRBD1 for D (5 bases). Germline V gene sequence: CDR1 SQVTM, CDR2 ANQGSEA. This CDR3 contains 12 residues. V lost 5 bases and J 4 bases, leaving 11 bases between the germline ends. The CDR3 reads CSVRGMVTEAFF. Written as DNA, the CDR3 is TGCAGCGTTAGGGGTATGGTCACTGAAGCTTTCTTT. Together with reference TRBV29-1 and TRBJ1-1, the CDR3 gives the full variable domain: SAVISQKPSRDICQRGTSLTIQCQVDSQVTMMFWYRQQPGQSLTLIATANQGSEATYESGFVIDKFPISRPNLTFSTLTVSNMSPEDSSIYLCSVRGMVTEAFFGQGTRLTVV.

The chain employs TRBV20-1 and TRBJ2-1; TRBD2 aligns across 11 bases. This CDR3 is built from 13 residues. CDR1 DFQATT and CDR2 SNEGSKA come from the germline V gene (reference sequence). Trimming cost V 7 bases and J 3 bases; bases outside gene matches: 2. The CDR3 loop is CSGGLAVYNEQFF. The CDR3, as DNA: TGCAGTGGGGGACTAGCGGTCTACAATGAGCAGTTCTTC.

V is TRBV4-1 and J is TRBJ2-1, with 7 bases aligning to TRBD2. V lost 7 bases, J lost 5 bases, and 8 bases stayed unmatched. This CDR3 comprises 14 residues. CDR1 is MGHRA, CDR2 YSYEKL, per germline. The CDR3 region is CASTGLAANNEQFF. Here the CDR3 DNA reads TGCGCCAGCACCGGGCTAGCGGCCAACAATGAGCAGTTCTTC.

The rearrangement links TRBV12-3 or TRBV12-4 to TRBJ1-5, with D maybe TRBD1 (5 bases). The V and J ends lost 3 bases and 9 bases respectively, with 18 bases between them. The CDR3 is made up of 15 amino acids. CDR3 residues: CASSLEGRVRGPQHF. CDR3 sequence (DNA): TGTGCCAGCAGTTTGGAGGGCCGCGTAAGGGGGCCCCAGCATTTT.

The V call is TRBV9, the J call TRBJ2-4; D remains unclear. There are 14 residues in the CDR3. Germline V gene data show CDR1 as SGDLS and CDR2 as YYNGEE. V lost 4 bases and J lost 3, with 11 bases in between. CDR3 amino acids: CASSPPPGKNIQYF. As DNA, the CDR3 is TGTGCCAGCAGCCCGCCACCGGGCAAAAACATTCAGTACTTC.

The chain uses TRBV27 and TRBJ1-6; D is unresolved. The CDR3 length is 19 residues. Germline V CDR1 and CDR2: MNHEY, SMNVEV (reference sequence). V lost 3 bases to trimming and J lost 7 bases, with 25 bases between them. Written as DNA, the CDR3 is TGTGCCAGCAGTTTCCGCAGTCAATTATCGGATTACGAGAATTCACCCCTCCACTTT. Protein sequence: CASSFRSQLSDYENSPLHF.

This clonotype was seen a handful of times. The chain combines TRBV5-1 with TRBJ2-4; 7 bases fit TRBD2. The CDR3 consists of 15 residues. Losses at the gene ends were 7 bases for V and 7 bases for J; bases not matched to a gene: 14. Germline assignment: CDR1 SGHRS and CDR2 YFSETQ. CDR3 bases: TGCGCCAGCTCCTATGGAGGGTCCGGGGGGAACATTCAGTACTTC. Its translation is CASSYGGSGGNIQYF.

V gene TRBV29-1 combines with J gene TRBJ2-3; D remains unclear. The CDR3 is 12 residues long. V was cut by 1 base and J by 5 bases, with 7 bases left in between. CDR1 and CDR2 (germline): SQVTM, ANQGSEA. The CDR3 loop reads CSVEVRVDTQYF. CDR3 nucleotides: TGCAGCGTTGAAGTTCGGGTAGATACGCAGTATTTT.

The chain combines TRBV20-1 with TRBJ2-1; 7 nucleotides match TRBD2. This CDR3 spans 15 amino acids. Losses at the gene ends were 3 bases for V and 2 bases for J; bases not matched to a gene: 7. Germline lookup yields CDR1 DFQATT and CDR2 SNEGSKA (reference sequence). In nucleotides, the CDR3 is TGCAGTGCTAGGGACCTAGCGGTCGCCTACAATGAGCAGTTCTTC. It yields the protein CSARDLAVAYNEQFF.